A selection of T cell receptor beta chains follows, all from one sample in a study of shared clonotypes between healthy human individuals. Some clones are missing from TCRdb's copy, which holds only in-frame ones; the method was immunoSEQ multiplex PCR. Seen here are approximately 2.3 million clones, 85% to 95% observed once, and the top ten hold under 0.45%. Sequenced sample: naive CD4+ T cells from PBMCs. All receptors come from a man between 18 and 29 years old in good health. Some clones in this sample may be carry-over from other donors' samples. Each CDR3 is given with its conserved first and last residue. The order of the fields is V gene, clone size, D gene, J gene, CDR3 length, CDR3 DNA, CDR3 protein. The D gene is left open where the match is weak. Part of the rows lack a size; the others show once, few, many or a class for expanded clones.

TRBV7-7	NA	NA	TRBJ2-5	14	TGTGCCAGCGTTGGTTCGGGGGGCGCGGCGACCCAGTACTTC	CASVGSGGAATQYF
TRBV5-1	NA	NA	TRBJ2-2	14	TGCGCCAGCAGCTTGCAGGGTGACACCGGGGAGCTGTTTTTT	CASSLQGDTGELFF
TRBV5-1	NA	TRBD1	TRBJ2-3	16	TGCGCCAGCAGCTTGGACGCGGGACAGGGCACAGATACGCAGTATTTT	CASSLDAGQGTDTQYF
TRBV5-1	NA	TRBD2	TRBJ2-1	16	TGCGCCAGCAGCACGGGACTAGCGGGAGGGCTAGATGAGCAGTTCTTC	CASSTGLAGGLDEQFF
TRBV28	NA	TRBD1	TRBJ2-7	14	TGTGCCAGCAGCCAACCCGGACAGGCCTACGAGCAGTACTTC	CASSQPGQAYEQYF
TRBV29-1	NA	TRBD1	TRBJ2-5	13	TGCAGCGTTGGGGGACAGTACCAAGAGACCCAGTACTTC	CSVGGQYQETQYF
TRBV6-6	NA	NA	TRBJ2-1	13	TGTGCCAGCAGCCGACAAACCAAGAATGAGCAGTTCTTC	CASSRQTKNEQFF
TRBV4-3	NA	NA	TRBJ2-1	17	TGCGCCAGCAGCCAAGATGTAGTAAGGGAGTCGGGAGATGAGCAGTTCTTC	CASSQDVVRESGDEQFF
TRBV5-1	NA	NA	TRBJ2-5	14	TGCGCCAGCAGCGTTCTCCGGGGTCCGGAGACCCAGTACTTC	CASSVLRGPETQYF
TRBV28	NA	NA	TRBJ2-5	12	TGTGCCAGCAGGAGGCGCCGGGAGACCCAGTACTTC	CASRRRRETQYF
TRBV28	NA	NA	TRBJ1-2	15	TGTGCCAGCAGTTTACGGGCGATTACTAACTATGGCTACACCTTC	CASSLRAITNYGYTF
TRBV28	NA	TRBD2	TRBJ2-1	15	TGTGCCAGCAGCGCCGGGACTAGCGCCTACAATGAGCAGTTCTTC	CASSAGTSAYNEQFF
TRBV9	NA	NA	TRBJ1-1	14	TGTGCCAGCAGCGCCCGAGGGATGAACACTGAAGCTTTCTTT	CASSARGMNTEAFF
TRBV28	NA	NA	TRBJ1-3	18	TGTGCCAGCAGTTCCCGGACTCCCAGGCCCTACTCTGGAAACACCATATATTTT	CASSSRTPRPYSGNTIYF
TRBV6-1	NA	TRBD1	TRBJ1-2	15	TGTGCCAGCAAATTCGGGACAGGGGGAATTAGGGGCTACACCTTC	CASKFGTGGIRGYTF
TRBV7-3	NA	TRBD2	TRBJ2-3	18	TGTGCCAGCAGCTTCGGCGTGGCTAGCGGACCGTTCCGTGGGACGCAGTATTTT	CASSFGVASGPFRGTQYF
TRBV9	NA	TRBD1	TRBJ1-1	13	TGTGCCAGCAGCGCAAAACAGGGGACTGAAGCTTTCTTT	CASSAKQGTEAFF
TRBV28	few	TRBD1	TRBJ1-1	15	TGTGCCAGCAGTTCCAGGCCAGGGGGCTCCGCTGAAGCTTTCTTT	CASSSRPGGSAEAFF
TRBV19	NA	NA	TRBJ2-7	15	TGTGCCAGTAGTATAGGATCGGCAAACTCCGGCGAGCAGTACTTC	CASSIGSANSGEQYF
TRBV5-1	NA	TRBD2	TRBJ2-3	17	TGCGCCAGCAGTTTTCGATCCCGGGGACTAGCGGCAGATACGCAGTATTTT	CASSFRSRGLAADTQYF
TRBV6-6	NA	NA	TRBJ2-7	13	TGTGCCAGCAGTTACTCGATCAGCTACGAGCAGTACTTC	CASSYSISYEQYF
TRBV2	NA	NA	TRBJ1-2	14	TGTGCCAGCAGTCGGGAACTAGCTAACTATGGCTACACCTTC	CASSRELANYGYTF
TRBV21-1	NA	NA	TRBJ2-5	16	TGTGCCAGCAGCAAAGCGGGCCGCTATCTGGGTAAGACCCAGTACTTC	CASSKAGRYLGKTQYF
TRBV6-4	NA	NA	TRBJ2-3	14	TGTGCCAGCAGTAAGGGCGCGAGCCGAGATACGCAGTATTTT	CASSKGASRDTQYF
TRBV6-1	NA	NA	TRBJ1-1	14	TGTGCCAGCAATCTCGAACCCGGGGACACTGAAGCTTTCTTT	CASNLEPGDTEAFF
TRBV10-3	NA	NA	TRBJ2-5	16	TGTGCCATCAGAGACTCCTTAATGGAGGGGGGAGAGACCCAGTACTTC	CAIRDSLMEGGETQYF
TRBV6-6	NA	NA	TRBJ1-3	16	TGTGCCAGCAGCCCCCTGACCGGGGCAGATGGAAACACCATATATTTT	CASSPLTGADGNTIYF
TRBV18	NA	NA	TRBJ1-2	12	TGTGCCAGCTCACACGAAACCAGCGGCTACACCTTC	CASSHETSGYTF
TRBV5-8	NA	NA	TRBJ2-2	15	TGTGCCAGCAGCCCCCAGGCAACGAACACCGGGGAGCTGTTTTTT	CASSPQATNTGELFF
TRBV5-1	once	TRBD2	TRBJ2-1	14	TGCGCCAGCAGAGGGACTAGCGGGGGCAATGAGCAGTTCTTC	CASRGTSGGNEQFF
TRBV5-8	NA	TRBD2	TRBJ2-1	16	TGTGCCAGCAGCCCACGGACTAGCGGGAGGAGGAATGAGCAGTTCTTC	CASSPRTSGRRNEQFF
TRBV7-3	once	NA	TRBJ2-2	13	TGTGCCAGCAGCCGGAACAGGGTTGGGGAGCTGTTTTTT	CASSRNRVGELFF
TRBV30	NA	NA	TRBJ2-5	13	TGTGCCTGGACACTACCAGGTTTGAAGACCCAGTACTTC	CAWTLPGLKTQYF
TRBV19	NA	TRBD1	TRBJ2-1	13	TGTGCCAGTCAAAAGGGGGCATACAATGAGCAGTTCTTC	CASQKGAYNEQFF
TRBV19	NA	NA	TRBJ1-3	14	TGTGCCAGTAGTCTTTCGGGCTCTGGAAACACCATATATTTT	CASSLSGSGNTIYF
TRBV6-1	NA	NA	TRBJ2-5	13	TGTGCCAGCTTGAGGGGCTTTGGGGAGACCCAGTACTTC	CASLRGFGETQYF
TRBV9	NA	NA	TRBJ1-2	16	TGTGCCAGCAGCGGACTACGGGACCCCGGGTCCTATGGCTACACCTTC	CASSGLRDPGSYGYTF
TRBV5-1	NA	NA	TRBJ2-7	15	TGCGCCAGCAGCTACTCCGGGACGGCCTTCAGAGAGCAGTACTTC	CASSYSGTAFREQYF
TRBV7-9	NA	TRBD1	TRBJ2-1	15	TGTGCCAGCAGCAGCCGGGACAGGTACTACAATGAGCAGTTCTTC	CASSSRDRYYNEQFF
TRBV15	NA	NA	TRBJ1-3	15	TGTGCCACCAGCAGATCTCCCGACCCACAGGAGGCCATATATTTT	CATSRSPDPQEAIYF
TRBV7-8	NA	NA	TRBJ2-1	13	TGTGCCAGCAGCTTATCACGGACAATCGAGCAGTTCTTC	CASSLSRTIEQFF
TRBV5-1	NA	TRBD1	TRBJ2-2	15	TGCGCCAGCAGCACCCCGGGACAGGGGACCGGGGAGCTGTTTTTT	CASSTPGQGTGELFF
TRBV6-4	NA	NA	TRBJ2-3	12	TGTGCCAGCAGTGACTCGGGGGGTACGCAGTATTTT	CASSDSGGTQYF
TRBV7-8	NA	NA	TRBJ2-1	16	TGTGCCAGCAGCTTAATCCGGTTCGACGTTTACAATGAGCAGTTCTTC	CASSLIRFDVYNEQFF
TRBV6-1	NA	NA	TRBJ1-5	19	TGTGCCAGCAGTGAAGTGTCAAGGGACGACAACAAGAACAATCAGCCCCAGCATTTT	CASSEVSRDDNKNNQPQHF
TRBV2	NA	NA	TRBJ2-5	13	TGTGCCAGCAGTGAAGTAACACGGGAGACCCAGTACTTC	CASSEVTRETQYF
TRBV4-1	once	NA	TRBJ2-5	17	TGCGCCAGCAGCCAAGTGAGTGCGAGATCTGTTCAAGAGACCCAGTACTTC	CASSQVSARSVQETQYF
TRBV27	few	NA	TRBJ2-5	13	TGTGCCAGCAGTTTATTTCAACAAGAGACCCAGTACTTC	CASSLFQQETQYF
TRBV6-4	NA	TRBD2	TRBJ2-5	17	TGTGCCAGCAGTGACTCTACTAGCGGGAGGTTCGCAGAGACCCAGTACTTC	CASSDSTSGRFAETQYF
TRBV6-5	NA	NA	TRBJ2-5	15	TGTGCCAGCAGTCGTTGGGCCAGCGGGCAAGAGACCCAGTACTTC	CASSRWASGQETQYF
TRBV7-9	NA	NA	TRBJ1-1	13	TGTGCCAGCAGTCCCCAGGGCCGAGTCCAAGCTTTCTTT	CASSPQGRVQAFF
TRBV5-3	NA	TRBD1	TRBJ1-1	17	TGTGCCAGAAGCATAACCGGGACAGGGGTTGGAAACACTGAAGCTTTCTTT	CARSITGTGVGNTEAFF
TRBV5-4	NA	TRBD2	TRBJ2-3	17	TGTGCCAGCAGCCCGGCTAGCGGGAGGGCCTCAACAGATACGCAGTATTTT	CASSPASGRASTDTQYF